This T cell receptor (beta chain) was documented in a study of patients and donors after allogeneic stem cell transplantation. The CDR3 contains 16 residues. In germline, CDR1 is DFQATT, CDR2 SNEGSKA (reference sequence). Trimming removed 1 base from V and 7 bases from J, with 22 bases in between. TCRdb redid the calling of the RT-PCR reads with MiXCR, one entry per CDR3 protein. The data show some 230,000 distinct CDR3 sequences, 11% to 15% seen once. The sequenced material came from blood, either unsorted or a sorted T cell fraction (not recorded which). The V gene is TRBV20-1, the J gene TRBJ1-2; D not certain. The receptor was derived from a human donor who was either an allogeneic HSCT recipient or a stem cell or donor lymphocyte infusion donor (not recorded which). It is not recorded whose cells these are; they may come from a transplant donor. The CDR3 sequence: CSARVGGSAGLSGYTF. For the CDR3, the DNA is TGCAGTGCTAGAGTCGGAGGGAGTGCTGGGCTCAGTGGCTACACCTTC.